The sequence of this T cell receptor beta chain was determined in a study of T cell responses to AZD1222 COVID-19 vaccine. As for the study in general: Second-dose intervals near 4 or 12 weeks were combined. Notes on the study in general: CD4 TCRs linked to vaccination spanned spike, dominating at 160-218 and 743-854. As reported, nearly half of all spike-specific TCRs target variant regions that are unmutated. There were mostly white British donors and more females than males, and clonal diversity was possibly underestimated.

Points on this clone: Its antigen is unknown.

Trimming removed 7 bases from V and 10 bases from J, with 9 bases in between. In germline, CDR1 is SGDLS, CDR2 YYNGEE. The CDR3 sequence is 11 residues long. Clones were read by immunoSEQ multiplex PCR, and TCRdb kept only the in-frame ones, dropping some. The sample includes around 130,000 clones, over 75% of them seen just once. The source of this sequence is an adult in good health. Material: peripheral blood, obtained on day 0 of AZD1222 vaccination. The genes are TRBV9 and TRBJ1-6; D ambiguous. CDR3: CASGESSPLHF. CDR3 bases: TGTGCCAGCGGGGAGTCCTCACCCCTCCACTTT.